The 8 T cell receptor beta chains listed next were all sequenced from one sample in a study of blood T cell repertoires in COVID-19. Only in-frame clones appear in the TCRdb table, and some are missing; sequencing was by immunoSEQ multiplex PCR. The sample shows 10,000 to 11,000 clones, around 90% of them seen only once. Sequenced sample: peripheral blood. The receptors stem from a man under 40 with active or convalescent COVID-19.

V and J are TRBV7-3 and TRBJ2-2, with 7 bases fitting TRBD1. V lost 4 bases to trimming and J lost 5 bases; unmatched junction nucleotides: 4. CDR1 is SGHTA and CDR2 is FQGTGA in the germline V gene. The CDR3 contains 14 residues. CDR3 sequence: CASSSGQSTGELFF. The CDR3 bases are TGTGCCAGCAGCTCGGGACAGTCAACCGGGGAGCTGTTTTTT.

The chain carries TRBV15 and TRBJ2-3, with 10 bases lining up with TRBD2. Germline V gene data show CDR1 as LNHNV and CDR2 as YYDKDF (reference sequence). The CDR3 is made up of 17 amino acids. Trimming cost V 5 bases and J 2 bases; bases outside gene matches: 10. The CDR3: CATSGLSGGTYTDTQYF. CDR3 nucleotide sequence: TGTGCCACCAGCGGACTTAGCGGGGGGACTTACACAGATACGCAGTATTTT.

The chain employs TRBV6-5 and TRBJ2-6; perhaps TRBD1 as D (5 bases). This CDR3 spans 15 amino acids. The ends were cut back, 5 bases at V and 2 bases at J, with 10 bases in the middle. Germline V gene sequence: CDR1 MNHEY, CDR2 SVGAGI. The CDR3 loop reads CASSIQATGANVLTF. CDR3 bases: TGTGCCAGCAGTATACAGGCGACTGGGGCCAACGTCCTGACTTTC.

The chain links TRBV7-2 to TRBJ1-2; possible D gene TRBD1, 5 bases. The CDR3 covers 15 residues. Germline V gives CDR1 SGHTA, CDR2 FQGNSA. With 5 bases removed from V and 7 bases from J, the gap between germline ends came to 20 bases. The CDR3 region is CASSPPVKGRSGYTF. In DNA form, the CDR3 reads TGTGCCAGCAGCCCTCCTGTCAAGGGGAGGTCTGGCTACACCTTC.

This chain connects TRBV9 to TRBJ1-5, with TRBD1 matching 8 bases. Germline V CDR1 and CDR2: SGDLS, YYNGEE. Losses at the gene ends were 3 bases for V and 5 bases for J; bases not matched to a gene: 4. The CDR3 length is 14 residues. In DNA, the CDR3 is TGTGCCAGCAGCGACGGGACAGGATATCAGCCCCAGCATTTT. It codes for CASSDGTGYQPQHF.

This rearrangement joins TRBV15 to TRBJ1-1; 9 nucleotides line up with TRBD1. V shed 3 bases, J shed 4 bases, and the junction held 6 bases outside the gene matches. Germline V gene sequence: CDR1 LNHNV, CDR2 YYDKDF (reference sequence). This CDR3 region has 15 residues. The CDR3 coding sequence is TGTGCCACCAGCAGGCCTACAGGGGGCCGCACTGAAGCTTTCTTT. Translation gives CATSRPTGGRTEAFF.

This clone has more than one count but fewer than ten. The chain joins TRBV30 to TRBJ1-1; 7 bases fit TRBD1. This CDR3 comprises 14 residues. With V trimmed by 1 base and J by 8 bases, 10 bases remained unmatched. Germline V gene lookup returns CDR1 GTSNPN and CDR2 SVGIG (reference sequence). The CDR3, as DNA: TGTGCCTGGAGTGCCAATCACAGGGGCCGAGAAGCTTTCTTT. This gives the protein CAWSANHRGREAFF.

The chain recombines TRBV3-1 (or the pseudogene TRBV3-2) with TRBJ2-5, with a possible D match to TRBD1 (7 bases). The CDR3 has 15 residues. V was cut by 0 bases and J by 5 bases, with 13 bases left in between. Per germline, CDR1 LGHDT and CDR2 YNNKEL (reference sequence). CDR3 in amino acids: CASSQEGGGRETQYF. CDR3 nucleotide sequence: TGTGCCAGCAGCCAAGAAGGAGGGGGCCGTGAGACCCAGTACTTC.